Sequencing of this TCR beta chain was carried out in a study of identical twins. Study findings and constraints: Memory repertoires showed no such pattern, whereas abundant cord blood beta clonotypes carried fewer insertions.

Trimming cost V 6 bases and J 5 bases; bases outside gene matches: 12. The CDR3 has 14 amino acids. Germline V gene sequence: CDR1 DFQATT, CDR2 SNEGSKA (reference sequence). In regard to this clonotype: Antigen specificity is unknown.

TCRdb redid the calling of the 5' RACE reads with MiXCR, one entry per CDR3 protein. The profile covers nearly 250,000 distinct CDR3 sequences, with about 7% appearing a single time and 3.5% to 4% taken by the ten largest. This sample was also put to use in a study of yellow fever vaccine responses in identical twins.

This clonotype was obtained from a woman younger than 30 in good health. The specimen sequenced was memory (CD45RO+) T cells sorted from blood. V gene TRBV20-1 combines with J gene TRBJ2-7; 8 bases fit TRBD2. The CDR3 DNA reads as TGCAGTGCAACCTGGACTAGCTCGGTGCACGAGCAGTACTTC. This translates into CSATWTSSVHEQYF.